This entry features one T cell receptor (beta chain) sequence. In this sample, this clone turned up once. The target of this receptor is not known. No base qualities exist here, and no much larger clone lies one base off it. The data were obtained in a study of blood T cell repertoires in COVID-19 (dated by TCRdb to the early 2020s). Context from the whole study: Samples covering the acute and convalescent phases of COVID-19 were provided by collaborators in the United States, Italy and Spain. Sample metadata almost always included a de-identified subject ID, COVID-19 status, age in years and sex. A freely available public database, intended as a resource for researchers studying the immune response to SARS-CoV-2, is where the repertoires were released. The samples were drawn from the first 160 participants of the ongoing ImmuneRACE study and from under 1,500 subjects provided by 6 global collaborators. The prospective study material was composed of cDNA or gDNA derived from T cells, B-cell-depleted T cells, or PBMCs. Deeply sampled blood TCRbeta repertoires from subjects exposed to, actively infected with, or recovered from COVID-19 were included in the dataset. Where available, HLA class I and class II types were obtained from metadata supplied by the sample provider rather than from assay-based typing. Summary of the overall study and its limitations: The amount of clinical and demographic metadata varied by source and participant and was provided uncurated.

Each collaborating institution followed its own protocols to collect whole blood in K2EDTA tubes. For TCRbeta analysis, collaborators shipped samples in one of three forms: frozen whole blood, isolated PBMCs, or DNA extracted from either of those sample types. The immunoSEQ Assay, a bias-controlled multiplex PCR, was used to amplify TCRbeta CDR3 regions from genomic DNA. Per the authors' processing: The number of nucleated cells in each sample was estimated by amplification of reference gene primers within the assay. To quantify the absolute abundance of each unique TCRbeta CDR3 rearrangement, sequence reads were collapsed and filtered. For each sample, productive Simpson clonality was calculated by taking the square root of Simpson's diversity index across productive rearrangements. TCRdb obtained this table from immuneACCESS and retained in-frame rearrangements with V and J assigned. These tables miss some clones; where compared with another copy, unresolved V genes account for less than half of the shortfall, and the remainder is unexplained. The V and J calls and clone size were taken over from that table, and D and trimming were inferred from the DNA. The sample table lists about 13,000 clones, 90% of them with a count of one. Together, the top ten hold 20% to 25% of the sample.

Via the germline V gene, CDR1 is SGHDN and CDR2 FVKESK. The CDR3, from cysteine to phenylalanine, totals 12 residues. Here the CDR3 DNA is all that survives: 36 bases in frame from base 1. Trimming takes 4 bases off V and 7 bases off J; junction bases not matched to a gene: 3. The receptor comes from a human donor with active COVID-19. The donor label of this sample is uncertain. The sequence links TRBV14 to TRBJ2-7, and TRBD2 matches 8 of the central bases. Sequences were obtained from peripheral blood. The nucleotides read TGTGCCAGCAGCCCCCGGGGGGGAGAGCAGTACTTC. Its amino acids are CASSPRGGEQYF.